Detailed here is one T cell receptor (beta chain). Its antigen is not identified. TCRdb reprocessed the 5' RACE reads with MiXCR, giving one entry per CDR3 protein. The table includes a few hundred thousand distinct CDR3 sequences, roughly 8% detected once. The data belong to a study of CD8 T cells in ankylosing spondylitis. The germline gives CDR1 DFQATT, CDR2 SNEGSKA (reference sequence). V lost 0 bases and J lost 2, with 8 bases in between. The CDR3 runs 15 residues. General study findings and limits: Blood of patients with ankylosing spondylitis appeared to be characterized by a TCR beta motif of several highly homologous variants.

This sequence originates from a male donor with ankylosing spondylitis. The sequencing input was blood, either unsorted or a sorted T cell fraction (not recorded which). The gene calls are TRBV20-1 and TRBJ2-6; no reliable D call. CDR3 sequence: CSARDRKAGANVLTF. The CDR3 coding sequence is TGCAGTGCTAGAGATAGAAAGGCTGGGGCCAACGTCCTGACTTTC.